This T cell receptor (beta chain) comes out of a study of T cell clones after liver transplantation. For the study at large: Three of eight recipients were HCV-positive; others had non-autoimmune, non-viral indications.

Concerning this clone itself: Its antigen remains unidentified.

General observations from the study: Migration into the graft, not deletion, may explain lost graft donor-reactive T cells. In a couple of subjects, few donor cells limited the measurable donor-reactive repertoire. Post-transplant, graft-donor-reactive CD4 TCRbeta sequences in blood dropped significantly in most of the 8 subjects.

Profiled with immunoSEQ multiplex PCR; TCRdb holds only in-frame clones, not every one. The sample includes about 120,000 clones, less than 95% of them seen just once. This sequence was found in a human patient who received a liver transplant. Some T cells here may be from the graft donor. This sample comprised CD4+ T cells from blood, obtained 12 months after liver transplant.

Here the CDR3 DNA reads TGTGCCAGCAGTGAGTCTAGCGGGGGCTACAATGAGCAGTTCTTC. Amino acid sequence: CASSESSGGYNEQFF. The chain couples TRBV25-1 to TRBJ2-1, with 10 bases fitting TRBD2. V trimming: 3 bases; J trimming: 3 bases; junction bases outside the gene matches: 2. CDR3 length equals 15 residues. The V gene's germline CDR1 is MGHDK and CDR2 SYGVNS.